The 15 T cell receptor beta chains reported below all come from one sample, sequenced in a study of T cells in Graves' hyperthyroidism and ophthalmopathy. Amplification targeted TCR beta CDR3 regions from RNA transcripts. With the HTBI primer set, the TCR CDR3 went through a first round of RT-PCR. TCRdb reanalysed the multiplex PCR reads using MiXCR and keeps one entry per CDR3 protein. The profile shows under 550,000 distinct CDR3 sequences, about 20% of them singletons. The material sequenced was blood. The source is a man aged 35-49 years with Graves' ophthalmopathy.

Only a few counts were recorded for this clonotype. The chain is built from TRBV7-9 and TRBJ2-7, with 7 nucleotides matching TRBD1. This CDR3 has 14 residues. The ends lost 4 bases at V and 3 bases at J; junction bases unmatched: 6. The germline CDR1 and CDR2 sequences are SEHNR and FQNEAQ (reference sequence). CDR3 sequence reads: CASSSTQGDYEQYF. Here the CDR3 DNA reads TGTGCCAGCAGCTCTACCCAGGGGGACTACGAGCAGTACTTC.

This clonotype was observed a few times. CDR3 in amino acids: CASSINGQGARQPQHF. In nucleotides, the CDR3 is TGTGCCAGTAGTATAAATGGGCAGGGGGCGAGGCAGCCCCAGCATTTT. This sequence joins TRBV19 and TRBJ1-5; 8 bases are shared with TRBD1. Germline CDR1 LNHDA, CDR2 SQIVND (reference sequence). V lost 2 bases and J lost 7; bases outside the gene matches: 10. The CDR3 covers 16 residues.

The rearrangement joins TRBV5-1 to TRBJ2-7; D ambiguous. The length of the CDR3 is 16 residues. V was cut by 0 bases and J by 3 bases, with 16 bases left in between. The V gene's germline CDR1 is SGHRS and CDR2 YFSETQ. DNA of the CDR3: TGCGCCAGCAGCTTGGCCGGGCCTGAGGAGCTCTACGAGCAGTACTTC. This translates into CASSLAGPEELYEQYF. Full variable domain (rest looked up from reference TRBV5-1 and TRBJ2-7): KAGVTQTPRYLIKTRGQQVTLSCSPISGHRSVSWYQQTPGQGLQFLFEYFSETQRNKGNFPGRFSGRQFSNSRSEMNVSTLELGDSALYLCASSLAGPEELYEQYFGPGTRLTVT.

This clonotype has a count of ten or more. The chain carries TRBV7-8 and TRBJ1-1; D is unresolved. V shed 5 bases and J shed 3 bases, with 16 bases lying between them. The CDR3 runs to 15 residues. Germline V gene sequence: CDR1 SGHVS, CDR2 FQNEAQ. In DNA, the CDR3 is TGTGCCAGCAGCCCCCGTGTGGTAAGGGACACTGAAGCTTTCTTT. It translates to CASSPRVVRDTEAFF.

This clonotype turned up a few times. Written as DNA, the CDR3 is TGTGCCAGCAGCCCAGGGGCGGACCGAAATCAGCCCCAGCATTTT. Amino acid sequence: CASSPGADRNQPQHF. This chain uses TRBV7-2 with TRBJ1-5, with D possibly being TRBD1 (6 bases). The CDR3 contains 15 residues. Germline values: CDR1 SGHTA, CDR2 FQGNSA. Trimming removed 5 bases at V and 4 bases at J, with 15 bases between.

This clonotype was detected ten times or more. CDR3 nucleotides: TGCGCCAGCAGCTCCGGGACAGGTACCGGGGAGCTGTTTTTT. This gives the protein CASSSGTGTGELFF. The chain combines TRBV5-1 with TRBJ2-2, with 8 bases aligning to TRBD1. V was pared by 3 bases and J by 5 bases, with 3 bases of the junction left unmatched. This CDR3 has 14 amino acids. Germline lookup yields CDR1 SGHRS and CDR2 YFSETQ.

The rearrangement joins TRBV2 to TRBJ1-1, with no clear D. CDR1 SNHLY and CDR2 FYNNEI come from the germline V gene. V lost 9 bases to trimming and J lost 0 bases, with 14 bases between them. The CDR3 is 14 amino acids. Here the CDR3 reads CAREKENLNTEAFF. As DNA, the CDR3 is TGTGCCAGGGAAAAAGAAAACTTGAACACTGAAGCTTTCTTT.

Only a few counts were recorded for this clonotype. This chain links TRBV6-2 or TRBV6-3 with TRBJ2-1, with 7 bases matching TRBD1. V shed 6 bases and J 6 bases; nucleotides not matched to a gene: 8. CDR3 length: 14 residues. Looked up from germline, CDR1 is MNHEY and CDR2 is SVGEGT. The CDR3 loop is CASSGRTGANEQFF. CDR3 sequence (DNA): TGTGCCAGCAGCGGACGCACAGGGGCCAATGAGCAGTTCTTC.

This clonotype was detected many times. The rearrangement links TRBV7-9 to TRBJ2-5, with 8 bases matching TRBD1. The CDR3 covers 14 residues. From germline, CDR1 is SEHNR and CDR2 FQNEAQ (reference sequence). The junction had 6 bases not matched to a gene; V was cut back by 4 bases and J by 5 bases. CDR3 residues: CASSYGQGWETQYF. The CDR3 bases are TGTGCCAGCAGCTACGGACAGGGATGGGAGACCCAGTACTTC.

The chain recombines TRBV7-2 with TRBJ2-7; 9 bases are shared with TRBD1. The trim removed 5 bases at V and 6 bases at J, leaving 11 bases unmatched. Germline CDR1 is SGHTA and CDR2 is FQGNSA. The CDR3 is made up of 15 amino acids. The CDR3 is CASSPPPTGGGEQYF. The CDR3 DNA is TGTGCCAGCAGCCCGCCCCCGACAGGGGGAGGCGAGCAGTACTTC.

This clonotype was detected many times. The V gene is TRBV3-1, the J gene TRBJ1-5; D is undetermined. The CDR3 consists of 12 residues. Per the germline V gene, CDR1 is LGHDT and CDR2 is YNNKEL (reference sequence). The germline V and J ends were trimmed by 3 bases and 6 bases, with 6 bases remaining between them. This chain's CDR3 is CASSHLGQPQHF. CDR3 nucleotides: TGTGCCAGCAGCCACCTCGGTCAGCCCCAGCATTTT.

This clonotype was recorded a few times. The chain recombines TRBV20-1 with TRBJ1-3; possible D gene TRBD1, 5 bases. Between the trimmed V and J ends, which lost 5 bases and 0 bases, there was a span of 14 bases. The CDR3 contains 15 residues. Germline assignment: CDR1 DFQATT and CDR2 SNEGSKA (reference sequence). CDR3 sequence: CSASPGRSSGNTIYF. DNA for the CDR3: TGCAGTGCTTCTCCGGGACGTAGCTCTGGAAACACCATATATTTT.

The table lists this clonotype with a few counts. The chain employs TRBV7-9 and TRBJ1-1, with D possibly being TRBD1 (6 bases). V shed 4 bases and J shed 8 bases, with 11 bases lying between them. Germline V gene sequence: CDR1 SEHNR, CDR2 FQNEAQ (reference sequence). CDR3 length: 12 amino acids. This CDR3 reads CASSSQGREAFF. Written as DNA, the CDR3 is TGTGCCAGCAGCTCCCAGGGGCGGGAAGCTTTCTTT. The full variable domain, completed using reference TRBV7-9 and TRBJ1-1, is DTGVSQNPRHKITKRGQNVTFRCDPISEHNRLYWYRQTLGQGPEFLTYFQNEAQLEKSRLLSDRFSAERPKGSFSTLEIQRTEQGDSAMYLCASSSQGREAFFGQGTRLTVV.

This clonotype was seen a few times. The chain couples TRBV5-1 to TRBJ1-1; the D is unclear. The CDR3 is made up of 15 amino acids. The V and J ends lost 5 bases and 0 bases respectively, with 14 bases between them. Germline V lookup: CDR1 SGHRS, CDR2 YFSETQ. The CDR3 protein is CASRETSSMNTEAFF. CDR3 in DNA: TGCGCCAGCAGGGAGACAAGTTCCATGAACACTGAAGCTTTCTTT.

The chain uses TRBV20-1 and TRBJ2-1; tentative D call: TRBD2 (5 bases). Germline V gene data show CDR1 as DFQATT and CDR2 as SNEGSKA (reference sequence). Trimming pared 3 bases from V and 10 bases from J, leaving 16 bases between. The CDR3 runs 13 residues. DNA for the CDR3: TGCAGTGCTAGCCGGGAACTAGACGGGGAGCAGTTCTTC. Translated, it gives CSASRELDGEQFF.